This is a list of T cell receptor beta chains from one sample in a study of cytomegalovirus exposure and HLA in healthy donors. Some clones are missing from TCRdb's copy, which holds only in-frame ones; the method was immunoSEQ multiplex PCR. Of 90,000 to 120,000 clones listed, 10% are singletons. The sample taken for sequencing was PBMCs. The receptors shown here come from a man between 40 and 49 years old in good health and CMV-seropositive. CDR3s include the opening cysteine and the closing phenylalanine or tryptophan. The D gene is left open where the match is weak. The size of a clone is reported for some rows only, either as once, few or many, or as a class for expanded clones.

j_call clone_size v_call d_call cdr3_nt cdr3_aa
TRBJ1-2 few TRBV18 TRBD1 TGTGCCAGCTCCTCGGACAGGGGAGGGTATGGCTACACCTTC CASSSDRGGYGYTF
TRBJ1-5 - TRBV7-8 - TGTGCCAGCAGCTCTACCGGGACATTACAACCCCAGCATTTT CASSSTGTLQPQHF
TRBJ2-1 many TRBV7-9 TRBD2 TGTGCCAGCAGCACTAGCGGGAGAGGGGGCAATGAGCAGTTCTTC CASSTSGRGGNEQFF
TRBJ2-1 few TRBV27 TRBD2 TGTGCCAGCAGAATCCAACTAGCGGGAGGCTACAATGAGCAGTTCTTC CASRIQLAGGYNEQFF
TRBJ2-5 few TRBV5-1 - TGCGCCAGCAGCTTTACAACCCTCGGGGAGACCCAGTACTTC CASSFTTLGETQYF
TRBJ1-2 few TRBV5-6 TRBD1 TGTGCCAGCAGCTTGGGGACAGGGGATTGGTATGGCTACACCTTC CASSLGTGDWYGYTF
TRBJ2-1 few TRBV11-3 TRBD2 TGTGCCAGCAGCTTAGATGGGACTAGCGGGATCAATGAGCAGTTCTTC CASSLDGTSGINEQFF
TRBJ1-2 few TRBV11-2 - TGTGCCAGCAGCTTAGATCCGGGAGGTTTCGGCGGCTACACCTTC CASSLDPGGFGGYTF
TRBJ2-3 - TRBV6-4 TRBD1 TGTGCCAGCTCGAAGTGGGACAGGGAAACAGATACGCAGTATTTT CASSKWDRETDTQYF
TRBJ2-1 few TRBV27 - TGTGCCAGCGGAGGGGGGGCGCTGAATGAGCAGTTCTTC CASGGGALNEQFF
TRBJ2-3 - TRBV28 TRBD2 TGTGCCAGCAGTCCGTCTAGCGGGATAAGAACAGATACGCAGTATTTT CASSPSSGIRTDTQYF
TRBJ2-6 - TRBV28 - TGTGCCAGCAGTAGCCATGGGGCCACCGTCCTGACTTTC CASSSHGATVLTF
TRBJ2-2 few TRBV10-3 TRBD2 TGTGCCATCAGTGGTAGCGGGAGAGGCGGGGAGCTGTTTTTT CAISGSGRGGELFF
TRBJ2-2 many TRBV6-1 TRBD1 TGTGCCAGCAGTTTTGACAGGGCGGGCACCGGGGAGCTGTTTTTT CASSFDRAGTGELFF
TRBJ1-1 - TRBV7-3 TRBD1 TGTGCCAGCAGTTCTACAGGGGCGAACACTGAAGCTTTCTTT CASSSTGANTEAFF
TRBJ2-7 - TRBV28 - TGTGCCAGCAGTCCCGGACAGAGCTCCTACGAGCAGTACTTC CASSPGQSSYEQYF
TRBJ2-2 few TRBV7-9 - TGTGCCAGCAGCCCCCAAGGGGCGAGACGATGGACCGGGGAGCTGTTTTTT CASSPQGARRWTGELFF
TRBJ1-5 few TRBV28 - TGTGCCGTAGTCCAGGTTACCAATCAGCCCCAGCATTTT CAVVQVTNQPQHF
TRBJ2-7 few TRBV2 - TGTGCCAGCACCGAGATCGGCTACGAGCAGTACTTC CASTEIGYEQYF
TRBJ2-7 - TRBV10-2 TRBD2 TGCGCCAGCAGTTCGACGCGGGAGGGCCCCTACGAGCAGTACTTC CASSSTREGPYEQYF
TRBJ1-2 few TRBV7-9 TRBD1 TGTGCCAGCAGCTTAGCGGGTTTGACAGGGAATGGCTACACCTTC CASSLAGLTGNGYTF
TRBJ1-2 - TRBV2 TRBD1 TGTGCCAGCAGTACGGACAGGGTGGAATTGGGGGGTTATGGCTACACCTTC CASSTDRVELGGYGYTF
TRBJ2-1 few TRBV28 TRBD1 TGTGCCAGCACCATTCAACAGGGGAATGAGCAGTTCTTC CASTIQQGNEQFF
TRBJ2-1 few TRBV7-8 TRBD1 TGTGCCAGCAGCCTCGACAGGGATAATGAGCAGTTCTTC CASSLDRDNEQFF
TRBJ2-1 few TRBV5-5 TRBD1 TGTGCCAGCAGCTGGATCCCGGGACAGGGGTTTGAGCAGTTCTTC CASSWIPGQGFEQFF
TRBJ1-5 few TRBV7-8 - TGTGCCAGCAGCTTAGAACAGCCCTATAGCAATCAGCCCCAGCATTTT CASSLEQPYSNQPQHF
TRBJ1-5 few TRBV7-9 TRBD1 TGTGCCAGCAGCAAAGAGGGGACAGGGGCCGGTCAGCCCCAGCATTTT CASSKEGTGAGQPQHF
TRBJ2-5 few TRBV6-5 - TGTGCCAGCAGATCCGGGACACAAGCAGGAGAGCAGTACTTC CASRSGTQAGEQYF
TRBJ2-1 - TRBV4-1 TRBD2 TGCGCCAGCAGCCAAGGGGGACTAGCGGATTACAATGAGCAGTTCTTC CASSQGGLADYNEQFF
TRBJ2-1 few TRBV4-1 - TGCGCCAGCAGCCAAGTCGAGGGCACCTCCTACAATGAGCAGTTCTTC CASSQVEGTSYNEQFF
TRBJ2-7 - TRBV19 TRBD2 TGTGCCAGTAGTGTGGGACTAGCGGGGTCCCCCTACGAGCAGTACTTC CASSVGLAGSPYEQYF
TRBJ2-7 - TRBV5-4 TRBD1 TGTGCCAGCAGCCGTAATACCGGGACAGGGATATACGAGCAGTACTTC CASSRNTGTGIYEQYF
TRBJ1-5 few TRBV19 TRBD1 TGTGCCGTTGGCAGGGGGTATGCCCAGCATTTT CAVGRGYAQHF
TRBJ1-5 few TRBV30 - TGTGCCTGGAGTTCTGGGCAGACAAGGCAGCCCCAGCATTTT CAWSSGQTRQPQHF
TRBJ2-2 few TRBV4-1 TRBD2 TGCGCCAGCAGCCAAGATTTCCTAGCGGGGGACACCGGGGAGCTGTTTTTT CASSQDFLAGDTGELFF
TRBJ2-7 - TRBV7-9 TRBD1 TGTGCCAGCAGCCCCACAGGGGCCCACGAGCAGTACTTC CASSPTGAHEQYF
TRBJ1-1 - TRBV7-9 TRBD1 TGTGCCAGCAGCTTTTCCGGGACAGGGGTTTCAACTGAAGCTTTCTTT CASSFSGTGVSTEAFF
TRBJ1-3 few TRBV28 TRBD1 TGTGCCACTCCGGACAGGTCCGGAAACACCATATATTTT CATPDRSGNTIYF
TRBJ2-3 few TRBV18 TRBD2 TGTGCCAGCTCACCGTTGACTAGCGGGAGTCCAGATACGCAGTATTTT CASSPLTSGSPDTQYF
TRBJ1-5 - TRBV28 - TGTGCCAGTAGTACGGGCGGAGGTCAGCCCCAGCATTTT CASSTGGGQPQHF
TRBJ1-4 few TRBV10-3 - TGTGCCACCCGGCGCGGGGAGGGTAATGAAAAACTGTTTTTT CATRRGEGNEKLFF
TRBJ2-2 - TRBV10-2 - TGCGCCAGCTCGGGTCTCACCGGGGAGCTGTTTTTT CASSGLTGELFF
TRBJ1-5 few TRBV2 - TGTGCCAGCAGTGAACTACAGAACAATCAGCCCCAGCATTTT CASSELQNNQPQHF
TRBJ2-3 few TRBV28 TRBD2 TGTGCCAGTTTACTAGCGGGAGTTGAAGATACGCAGTATTTT CASLLAGVEDTQYF
TRBJ1-5 - TRBV6-5 TRBD1 TGTGCCAGCCGACCCACAGGGGTCAGCAATCAGCCCCAGCATTTT CASRPTGVSNQPQHF
TRBJ2-5 - TRBV7-9 - TGTGCCAGCAGCTTAGCCGGAGGAATGGGGGAGACCCAGTACTTC CASSLAGGMGETQYF
TRBJ1-1 few TRBV6-5 - TGTGCCAGCAGTTACTCGACCAGGGTGAACACTGAAGCTTTCTTT CASSYSTRVNTEAFF
TRBJ2-5 - TRBV5-1 - TGCGCCAGCAGCTTGGGGGACTACCAAGAGACCCAGTACTTC CASSLGDYQETQYF
TRBJ2-6 - TRBV18 - TGTGCCAGCTCAGTATCCTCTGGGGCCAACGTCCTGACTTTC CASSVSSGANVLTF
TRBJ2-5 - TRBV30 - TGTGCCTGGAGGAGCCCCCAACCTGGGACCCAGTACTTC CAWRSPQPGTQYF
TRBJ1-1 - TRBV28 - TGTGCCAGCAGTTTACCAGGGATGGACACTGAAGCTTTCTTT CASSLPGMDTEAFF
TRBJ1-1 - TRBV7-3 - TGTGCCAGCAGCTCCCAGGGTCGCACTGAAGCTTTCTTT CASSSQGRTEAFF
TRBJ2-2 - TRBV28 TRBD2 TGTGCCAGCAGTGGAGCGGGAGCGAACACCGGGGAGCTGTTTTTT CASSGAGANTGELFF
TRBJ2-7 - TRBV13 - TGTGCCAGCAGCTTAGGGGGGAGGTTCGAGCAGTACTTC CASSLGGRFEQYF